This T cell receptor beta chain was captured in a study of blood T cell repertoires in COVID-19. Study-level information: Sites in the United States, Italy and Spain provided acute and convalescent COVID-19 samples. Sample material is recorded as cDNA or gDNA derived from T cells, B-cell-depleted T cells, or PBMCs.

The V and J ends lost 2 bases and 6 bases, in that order; junction bases with no gene match: 12. Germline-derived CDR1 and CDR2 are MNHEY and SVGAGI. This CDR3 region has 16 residues. Methods used by the authors: Reference gene primer amplification in the assay estimated nucleated cell counts. Here immunoSEQ multiplex PCR was the method, and the copy in TCRdb shows in-frame clones only, minus some. The V and J calls and clone size come from that table; D and trimming were worked out from the DNA. The sample lists tens of thousands of clones, roughly 80% occurring once. What was sequenced was peripheral blood. V and J are TRBV6-5 and TRBJ1-2; TRBD1 matches at 7 bases. The sequence was obtained from a man aged 45 to 65 with active or convalescent COVID-19. The CDR3 loop reads CASSYLLQGQSDGYTF. Written as DNA, the CDR3 is TGTGCCAGCAGTTACCTATTACAGGGGCAATCAGATGGCTACACCTTC.